One sample yielded the 28 T cell receptor beta chains listed below, sequenced in a study of T-cell reconstitution after alpha-beta-depleted transplantation in children. During its preparation, the TCRbeta library received unique molecular identifiers. Using its own MiXCR run on the PCR reads, TCRdb lists one record per CDR3 protein. The sample includes around 190,000 distinct CDR3 sequences, 5.5% to 7% of them seen just once. The sequenced sample was PBMCs, obtained before TCRalphabeta/CD19-depleted stem cell transplant. Receptors were obtained from a boy under 10 years old with acute lymphoblastic leukemia, due to receive a stem cell transplant.

The sample holds many counts of this clonotype. The CDR3 loop reads CASSLGHRNTGELFF. In nucleotides, the CDR3 is TGTGCCAGCAGCTTAGGTCACAGGAACACCGGGGAGCTGTTTTTT. The J gene is TRBJ2-2, the V gene TRBV7-2; D unresolved. Germline V CDR1 and CDR2: SGHTA, FQGNSA. V was pared by 1 base and J by 1 base, with 7 bases between. The CDR3 totals 15 residues.

This clonotype was counted between two and nine times. The chain recombines TRBV6-5 with TRBJ1-2, with 7 positions matching TRBD1. Looked up from germline, CDR1 is MNHEY and CDR2 is SVGAGI. The CDR3 sequence is 14 residues long. Losses at the gene ends were 4 bases for V and 9 bases for J; bases not matched to a gene: 11. The CDR3 loop is CASSLTGRSMRYTF. The CDR3 coding sequence is TGTGCCAGCAGTTTGACAGGGAGGTCGATGCGCTACACCTTC.

This clonotype was seen many times. The rearrangement joins TRBV2 to TRBJ1-1; D may be TRBD1 (6 bases). V lost 9 bases and J 8 bases, leaving 10 bases between the germline ends. The CDR3 spans 10 residues. Germline V gene data show CDR1 as SNHLY and CDR2 as FYNNEI. The CDR3 loop reads CASVGGEAFF. For the CDR3, the DNA is TGTGCCAGTGTAGGGGGGGAAGCTTTCTTT.

This clonotype has ten or more counts. The V gene is TRBV7-2, the J gene TRBJ2-7; 8 nucleotides line up with TRBD2. V shed 5 bases and J 2 bases; nucleotides not matched to a gene: 8. Germline assignment: CDR1 SGHTA and CDR2 FQGNSA. The length of the CDR3 is 15 residues. The CDR3 region is CASSQSGSIAYEQYF. For the CDR3, the DNA is TGTGCCAGCAGCCAAAGCGGGAGTATTGCCTACGAGCAGTACTTC.

This clonotype was observed many times. The gene calls are TRBV5-6 and TRBJ2-1; D possibly matches TRBD1 or TRBD2 (6 bases each). Deletions cut 4 bases from V and 0 bases from J, with 11 bases between. Germline V gene lookup returns CDR1 SGHDT and CDR2 YYEEEE. The CDR3 spans 15 residues. CDR3 nucleotides: TGTGCCAGCAGCCGGAGGGGGAGCTCCTACAATGAGCAGTTCTTC. Translated: CASSRRGSSYNEQFF.

This clonotype was picked up many times. The chain has TRBV6-2 or TRBV6-3 and TRBJ2-7; D might be TRBD1 (5 bases). CDR1 and CDR2 (germline): MNHEY, SVGEGT. There are 13 residues in the CDR3. The ends were cut back, 4 bases at V and 3 bases at J, with 10 bases in the middle. The CDR3 sequence: CASSFQGYYEQYF. CDR3 bases: TGTGCCAGCAGTTTCCAGGGCTACTACGAGCAGTACTTC.

In this sample, this clonotype turned up many times. The chain joins TRBV19 to TRBJ2-4; D gene uncertain. V was shortened by 4 bases and J by 8 bases, with 6 bases between the two germline ends. Germline assignment: CDR1 LNHDA and CDR2 SQIVND (reference sequence). This CDR3 is 11 amino acids long. The CDR3 sequence is CASSTSYIQYF. Written as DNA, the CDR3 is TGTGCCAGTAGTACCTCCTACATTCAGTACTTC.

This clonotype showed up many times. The chain has TRBV20-1 and TRBJ2-1; no firm D call. CDR3 size: 12 residues. V lost 3 bases, J lost 5 bases, and 8 bases lay in between. Germline V lookup: CDR1 DFQATT, CDR2 SNEGSKA (reference sequence). CDR3 in amino acids: CSASFRDNEQFF. CDR3 bases: TGCAGTGCTAGCTTCCGTGACAATGAGCAGTTCTTC.

This clonotype was picked up many times. The genes are TRBV15 and TRBJ2-3; 7 nucleotides agree with TRBD2. The CDR3 length is 16 residues. The V and J ends lost 0 bases and 3 bases, in that order; junction bases with no gene match: 6. The germline V gene encodes CDR1 LNHNV and CDR2 YYDKDF (reference sequence). CDR3 amino acids: CATSRDSGEGTDTQYF. Written as DNA, the CDR3 is TGTGCCACCAGCAGAGATTCGGGGGAGGGTACAGATACGCAGTATTTT.

This clonotype has ten or more counts. The rearrangement links TRBV12-3 or TRBV12-4 to TRBJ2-7; tentatively, D is TRBD2 (5 bases). The CDR3 length is 15 residues. Trimming stripped 6 bases from V and 2 bases from J, with 17 bases between. CDR3: CASSPELGVTYEQYF. The CDR3 coding sequence is TGTGCCAGCAGCCCAGAGCTCGGGGTAACCTACGAGCAGTACTTC.

This clonotype was observed at least ten times. The V gene is TRBV5-1, the J gene TRBJ2-3; 7 bases agree with TRBD1. V gave up 6 bases and J gave up 6 bases; unmatched junction bases: 19. The CDR3 is made up of 17 amino acids. Germline values: CDR1 SGHRS, CDR2 YFSETQ. DNA for the CDR3: TGCGCCAGCAAGAATGACCGAGGGGGCGCCGCTACCGATACGCAGTATTTT. It encodes CASKNDRGGAATDTQYF. The complete variable domain, with remaining parts taken from reference TRBV5-1 and TRBJ2-3, reads KAGVTQTPRYLIKTRGQQVTLSCSPISGHRSVSWYQQTPGQGLQFLFEYFSETQRNKGNFPGRFSGRQFSNSRSEMNVSTLELGDSALYLCASKNDRGGAATDTQYFGPGTRLTVL.

This clonotype has ten or more counts. The gene calls are TRBV12-3 or TRBV12-4 and TRBJ2-4; D gene uncertain. V was cut by 5 bases and J by 7 bases, with 9 bases left in between. The CDR3 runs 12 residues. The CDR3 here is CASSPWGNIQYF. The CDR3, as DNA: TGTGCCAGCAGTCCATGGGGTAACATTCAGTACTTC.

This clonotype was observed at least ten times. The chain couples TRBV15 to TRBJ2-3; D possibly corresponds to TRBD1 (5 bases). V lost 2 bases, J lost 2 bases, and 11 bases lay in between. The CDR3 sequence is 15 residues long. The germline CDR1 and CDR2 sequences are LNHNV and YYDKDF (reference sequence). The CDR3 region has the DNA TGTGCCACCAGCAGACTCCGACAGACCACAGATACGCAGTATTTT. This encodes CATSRLRQTTDTQYF.

In this sample, this clonotype turned up a few times. This rearrangement joins TRBV5-1 to TRBJ1-1, with no clear D. This CDR3 region has 16 residues. Germline CDR1 and CDR2: SGHRS and YFSETQ. Trimming took 2 bases from V and 4 from J, leaving 18 bases between them. The CDR3 sequence is CASSFLADLTATEAFF. The CDR3 nucleotides are TGCGCCAGCAGCTTTTTGGCGGACCTAACTGCCACTGAAGCTTTCTTT. Using reference TRBV5-1 and TRBJ1-1 for the parts outside the CDR3, the full variable domain is KAGVTQTPRYLIKTRGQQVTLSCSPISGHRSVSWYQQTPGQGLQFLFEYFSETQRNKGNFPGRFSGRQFSNSRSEMNVSTLELGDSALYLCASSFLADLTATEAFFGQGTRLTVV.

The table lists this clonotype with a few counts. This chain connects TRBV12-3 or TRBV12-4 to TRBJ1-2; 10 nucleotides agree with TRBD1. Trimming cost V 0 bases and J 3 bases; bases outside gene matches: 1. The CDR3 covers 15 residues. The CDR3 here is CASSLAGTGDYGYTF. The CDR3 DNA sequence: TGTGCCAGCAGTTTAGCCGGGACAGGGGACTATGGCTACACCTTC.

The chain is built from TRBV5-1 and TRBJ1-2; 8 bases are a match to TRBD1. This CDR3 comprises 16 residues. V shed 4 bases, J shed 0 bases, and the junction held 8 bases outside the gene matches. Germline lookup yields CDR1 SGHRS and CDR2 YFSETQ. The CDR3 DNA is TGCGCCAGCAGCCACGGACAGGGCCTTACTAACTATGGCTACACCTTC. Translated, it gives CASSHGQGLTNYGYTF.

The table lists this clonotype with many counts. This chain links TRBV7-9 with TRBJ2-7, with D perhaps being TRBD1 or TRBD2 (5 bases each). The CDR3 consists of 15 residues. V was cut by 6 bases and J by 0 bases, with 15 bases left in between. The V gene's germline CDR1 is SEHNR and CDR2 FQNEAQ (reference sequence). Written as DNA, the CDR3 is TGTGCCAGCAGGCCTGGGACGGTCAGCTCCTACGAGCAGTACTTC. Translation: CASRPGTVSSYEQYF.

Many counts were recorded for this clonotype. The CDR3 spells CASSSPGQGSWGYTF. The CDR3, as DNA: TGCGCCAGCAGCTCCCCTGGACAGGGCTCCTGGGGCTACACCTTC. The chain employs TRBV5-1 and TRBJ1-2; 8 positions agree with TRBD1. The CDR3 consists of 15 residues. V lost 3 bases and J lost 8; bases outside the gene matches: 12. Germline V gene lookup returns CDR1 SGHRS and CDR2 YFSETQ.

This clonotype has at least ten counts. The V and J genes are TRBV5-1 and TRBJ2-2; perhaps TRBD1 as D (6 bases). Germline CDR1 and CDR2: SGHRS and YFSETQ. CDR3 length: 15 amino acids. Trimming cost V 4 bases and J 1 base, with 11 bases left between them. The CDR3: CASSRQQGNTGELFF. The CDR3 DNA follows: TGCGCCAGCAGCAGACAACAGGGGAACACCGGGGAGCTGTTTTTT.

This clonotype was seen at least ten times. The chain couples TRBV5-1 to TRBJ1-2; TRBD1 matches at 8 bases. The CDR3 totals 15 residues. Germline V gene sequence: CDR1 SGHRS, CDR2 YFSETQ. With 0 bases clipped from V and 8 bases from J, the junction kept 9 bases outside the gene matches. The CDR3 loop reads CASSLAHGTGTGYTF. The CDR3 coding sequence is TGCGCCAGCAGCTTGGCCCATGGGACAGGAACCGGCTACACCTTC.

The table lists this clonotype with many counts. This sequence joins TRBV29-1 and TRBJ2-7; 8 bases align to TRBD2. Germline lookup yields CDR1 SQVTM and CDR2 ANQGSEA. CDR3 size: 12 residues. Germline trimming cut 7 bases from V and 3 bases from J; bases unmatched to any gene: 5. For the CDR3, the DNA is TGCAGCGGACTAGCGAGTTACTACGAGCAGTACTTC. Residues: CSGLASYYEQYF.

This clonotype was detected ten times or more. The chain links TRBV20-1 to TRBJ2-1; 7 nucleotides line up with TRBD2. Looked up from germline, CDR1 is DFQATT and CDR2 is SNEGSKA (reference sequence). The CDR3 totals 14 residues. Germline trimming cut 1 base from V and 0 bases from J; bases unmatched to any gene: 0. CDR3 region: CSARASGSYNEQFF. CDR3 nucleotides: TGCAGTGCTAGAGCTAGCGGCTCCTACAATGAGCAGTTCTTC.

This clonotype has more than one count but fewer than ten. The V and J genes are TRBV7-2 and TRBJ1-1; D unclear. V lost 5 bases and J lost 0, with 7 bases in between. The V gene's germline CDR1 is SGHTA and CDR2 FQGNSA. The CDR3 is made up of 13 amino acids. CDR3 DNA sequence: TGTGCCAGCAGCCAGGCGGTGAACACTGAAGCTTTCTTT. It is translated as CASSQAVNTEAFF.

The table lists this clonotype with many counts. The gene calls are TRBV7-6 and TRBJ2-2; weak D call: TRBD2 (5 bases). CDR1 SGHVS and CDR2 FNYEAQ come from the germline V gene. With 8 bases removed from V and 10 bases from J, the gap between germline ends came to 14 bases. This CDR3 has 12 amino acids. The CDR3 DNA reads as TGTGCCAGCGTTGGGAACGGGGAGGAGCTGTTTTTT. This encodes CASVGNGEELFF.

The chain uses TRBV3-1 and TRBJ2-1; D may match TRBD1 or TRBD2 (5 bases each). This CDR3 spans 14 amino acids. Trimming pared 0 bases from V and 13 bases from J, leaving 16 bases between. In germline, CDR1 is LGHDT, CDR2 YNNKEL (reference sequence). The CDR3 DNA sequence: TGTGCCAGCAGCCAAGAACGAGGGGTCAGGGTACAGTTCTTC. It encodes CASSQERGVRVQFF.

This clonotype was counted ten times or more. V is TRBV4-3 and J is TRBJ2-6; D gene ambiguous. This CDR3 has 17 residues. The V end was cut by 0 bases, the J end by 4 bases, with 13 bases between. Germline V gives CDR1 LGHNA, CDR2 YSLEER. The DNA for the CDR3 is TGCGCCAGCAGCCAAGAAGGACGGATGTACGGGGCCAACGTCCTGACTTTC. Its translation: CASSQEGRMYGANVLTF.

This clonotype appeared many times. The chain couples TRBV9 to TRBJ2-5, with 7 nucleotides matching TRBD2. This CDR3 has 14 residues. The germline gives CDR1 SGDLS, CDR2 YYNGEE. V was pared by 3 bases and J by 2 bases, with 4 bases of the junction left unmatched. Here the CDR3 reads CASSETGGQETQYF. The CDR3 DNA reads TGTGCCAGCAGCGAAACGGGAGGTCAAGAGACCCAGTACTTC.

Details on this clonotype: This may be a read error: a much more frequent sequence differs by one nucleotide. V usage is TRBV1 and J usage is TRBJ2-3; the DNA was not used to check the table's D call, TRBD1. TRBV1 is assigned pseudogene status. The CDR3 spans 14 residues. The CDR3 reads CTSSFGGFTDTQYF. CDR3 sequence (DNA): TGTACCAGCAGTTTCGGGGGGTTCACAGATACGCAGTATTTT.